Listed below are T cell receptor beta chains from one sample, sequenced in a study of T cells after yellow fever vaccination. TCRdb reprocessed the 5' RACE reads via MiXCR and lists one record per CDR3 protein. The sample has about 210,000 distinct CDR3 sequences; approximately 3% are singletons. The specimen was CD4+ T cells sorted from PBMCs, collected 10 days after the yellow fever booster vaccination. These receptors were collected from a man aged 18 to 35 who received the YFV17D yellow fever vaccine. Each CDR3 is given with its conserved first and last residue. Expanded clones get a size class; other rows say once, few or many, or leave the size out.

v_call,clone_size,cdr3_aa
TRBV6-2/TRBV6-3,few,CASSYGYIPYGYTF
TRBV4-3,many,CASSQDPGQGAYNEQFF
TRBV20-1,-,CSARDFQGTEGYTF
TRBV7-2,few,CASSLERFREQYF
TRBV5-1,many,CASSPDGLAKNIQYF
TRBV6-1,many,CASSIGAPGTEAFF
TRBV5-1,-,CASSPTHVRDTQYF
TRBV7-2,many,CASSLAGRWTEAFF
TRBV4-3,many,CASSQAAQGANSPLHF
TRBV7-9,many,CASSSNRASGEKLFF
TRBV2,-,CASSRGPSLGTGELFF
TRBV7-8,many,CASSLVRGDGYTF
TRBV10-3,many,CAISESGRGVTGELFF
TRBV4-3,few,CASSQEWRLSTFSNSPLHF
TRBV6-4,-,CASSDPGNAQAIF
TRBV6-6,few,CASSSAGGPREQYF
TRBV3-1,-,CASSQIAGGPYNEQFF
TRBV7-6,few,CASSSVPGGTSGGAERETQYF
TRBV5-1,few,CASSDGTGGYGYTF
TRBV7-2,many,CASSLVTRDGYTF
TRBV2,many,CASTKGLKRYNEQFF
TRBV5-4,-,CASSSKGGGAGETQYF
TRBV7-2,many,CASSLSRAGGGTDTQYF
TRBV4-3,many,CASSHGGGYEQYF
TRBV20-1,-,CSASPGAGDETQYF
TRBV10-3,many,CAISTDRYSYNSPLHF
TRBV7-2,many,CASSLDSHQPQHF
TRBV29-1,many,CSALRRDRGDRNEKLFF
TRBV20-1,few,CSATPGKETQYF
TRBV7-2,-,CASSSHYRDGGYTF
TRBV7-4,many,CASSLLRLACSETQYF
TRBV10-3,-,CAISGTAKGETQYF
TRBV5-4,many,CASSLVTTDTQYF
TRBV20-1,-,CSADGLQGRTDTQYF
TRBV12-3/TRBV12-4,few,CASSLNGGSSYNEQFF
TRBV20-1,-,CSARGIGRGFYEQYF
TRBV7-6,many,CASSRGGFEGETQYF
TRBV21-1,many,CASSRTSRGGTEAFF
TRBV3-1,-,CASSQALAGDQPQHF
TRBV6-2/TRBV6-3,many,CASRRAGGPQETQYF
TRBV5-1,many,CASSFTVKGAGELFF
TRBV5-1,-,CASNFPPQVTQYF
TRBV5-1,few,CASRNEGGTEAFF
TRBV7-2,many,CASSLDQGGQETQYF
TRBV20-1,many,CSARAYRLNYGYTF
TRBV5-1,many,CASSRGGTDTQYF
TRBV20-1,many,CSAFSPGDKEKLFF
TRBV20-1,few,CSARGQSQETKYF
TRBV3-1,many,CASSQDHEGFTDTQYF
TRBV5-1,-,CASSLAFQEETQYF
TRBV7-2,few,CASSLAHGLAEQFF
TRBV19,-,CASSILGGTVDTQYF
TRBV5-4,many,CASSLYRGARDEQFF